This TCR beta chain is from a study of T cell clones after liver transplantation. At the level of the study: A pre-transplant mixed lymphocyte reaction with TCRbeta sequencing defined graft-donor-reactive clones followed in post-transplant blood. Timepoints were pre-transplant, pre-withdrawal, and after withdrawal was completed or failed.

Comments on this clone: Its antigen is unidentified.

General study points: Small, mixed patient groups and varying post-transplant times limit these conclusions. Graft donor-reactive T cells may have migrated into the graft rather than being deleted.

Clones were read by immunoSEQ multiplex PCR, and TCRdb kept only the in-frame ones, dropping some. Of 24,000 or so clones in the sample, around two thirds were seen once. V was shortened by 6 bases and J by 5 bases, with 9 bases between the two germline ends. CDR3 length equals 11 residues. Per the germline V gene, CDR1 is DFQATT and CDR2 is SNEGSKA (reference sequence). This clonotype was obtained from a human donor who received a liver transplant. This specimen consisted of CD4+ T cells from blood, obtained before liver transplant. The V and J genes are TRBV20-1 and TRBJ2-3; D is undetermined. This chain's CDR3 is CSALTRDTQYF. The CDR3 DNA follows: TGCAGTGCCCTCACAAGAGATACGCAGTATTTT.